Each of the 13 T cell receptor beta chains below was sequenced from the same sample in a study of T cells in Graves' hyperthyroidism and ophthalmopathy. The CDR3 regions of TCR beta were amplified from RNA transcripts. The study used the HTBI primer set for a first-round RT-PCR of the TCR CDR3. TCRdb itself ran the multiplex PCR reads through MiXCR, one entry per CDR3 protein. The repertoire holds roughly 550,000 distinct CDR3 sequences, with about 16% as singletons. Sequenced sample: blood. These receptor sequences come from a woman in her 30s with Graves' ophthalmopathy.

The sample holds a few counts of this clonotype. The V gene is TRBV5-6, the J gene TRBJ2-1, with D perhaps TRBD2 (6 bases). Germline V gene sequence: CDR1 SGHDT, CDR2 YYEEEE. V was trimmed by 2 bases and J by 2 bases, leaving 14 bases between them. The CDR3 covers 16 residues. As DNA, the CDR3 is TGTGCCAGCAGCTTAGACCGACTAGTTCCCTACAATGAGCAGTTCTTC. This sequence encodes CASSLDRLVPYNEQFF.

This clonotype has a count of ten or more. V usage is TRBV12-3 or TRBV12-4 and J usage is TRBJ2-1, with 10 bases lining up with TRBD2. J gave up 5 bases and V 4 bases, and 8 bases lay outside the gene matches. This CDR3 is 16 amino acids long. CDR3 bases: TGTGCCAGCAGTTCCCGAGCGGGAGGGCTTGACAATGAGCAGTTCTTC. Translated: CASSSRAGGLDNEQFF.

This chain uses TRBV5-8 with TRBJ2-7; 8 bases are shared with TRBD1. CDR3 size: 14 residues. CDR1 and CDR2 (germline): SGHTS, YDEGEE. V gave up 6 bases and J gave up 6 bases; unmatched junction bases: 11. This CDR3 is CASNRQGTVSEQYF. The CDR3 nucleotides read TGTGCCAGCAACAGACAGGGGACGGTGAGCGAGCAGTACTTC.

There are a few counts of this clonotype. The rearrangement uses TRBV28 and TRBJ2-3; 7 nucleotides align to TRBD1. CDR1 is MDHEN, CDR2 SYDVKM, per germline. The J segment lost 2 bases and the V segment lost 5 bases, leaving 4 bases of the junction unmatched. The CDR3 contains 14 residues. The CDR3 DNA is TGTGCCAGCAGTGTACAGGGGATCACAGATACGCAGTATTTT. Translation: CASSVQGITDTQYF.

This clonotype was counted at least ten times. This rearrangement joins TRBV9 to TRBJ2-1; D call uncertain. CDR3 length: 11 residues. V dropped 4 bases and J dropped 9 bases, with 8 bases sitting between them. Per the germline V gene, CDR1 is SGDLS and CDR2 is YYNGEE. CDR3 nucleotide sequence: TGTGCCAGCAGCCCCAGCAGTGAGCAGTTCTTC. This encodes CASSPSSEQFF.

This clonotype was seen only a few times. This chain joins TRBV9 and TRBJ1-3; D is possibly TRBD1 (5 bases). Per the germline V gene, CDR1 is SGDLS and CDR2 is YYNGEE. The CDR3 spans 15 residues. V was cut by 0 bases and J by 9 bases, with 16 bases left in between. The DNA of the CDR3 is TGTGCCAGCAGCGTAGCTCATCAGGGAGGATCCACCATATATTTT. Translated, it gives CASSVAHQGGSTIYF.

This clonotype came up a few times. The rearrangement uses TRBV6-2 or TRBV6-3 and TRBJ2-1, with 7 bases identical to TRBD2. The CDR3 spans 14 residues. V was pared by 8 bases and J by 7 bases, with 11 bases of the junction left unmatched. Germline CDR1 MNHEY, CDR2 SVGEGT. The CDR3 bases are TGTGCCAGCGCTAAGGCGGGAGCTAGGAATGAGCAGTTCTTC. Its protein is CASAKAGARNEQFF.

This clonotype was observed many times. The chain links TRBV18 to TRBJ1-2, with D unclear. This CDR3 contains 13 residues. Trimming stripped 5 bases from V and 6 bases from J, with 13 bases between. Germline V gene lookup returns CDR1 KGHSH and CDR2 LQKENI. This CDR3 is CASSSGREHGYTF. CDR3 coding DNA: TGTGCCAGCTCATCCGGGAGAGAACATGGCTACACCTTC.

The chain combines TRBV6-5 with TRBJ2-1; D gene ambiguous. The germline V and J ends were trimmed by 0 bases and 7 bases, with 10 bases remaining between them. The CDR3 runs 14 residues. The germline CDR1 and CDR2 sequences are MNHEY and SVGAGI. CDR3 residues: CASSYSGLTNEQFF. The CDR3 nucleotides read TGTGCCAGCAGTTACTCCGGGCTGACTAATGAGCAGTTCTTC.

This clonotype was observed a handful of times. The chain joins TRBV4-1 to TRBJ2-5, with 11 bases matching TRBD2. The junction had 11 bases not matched to a gene; V was cut back by 3 bases and J by 5 bases. Per the germline V gene, CDR1 is MGHRA and CDR2 is YSYEKL. The CDR3 is 17 amino acids. The chain's CDR3 is CASSHVLAGGRWETQYF. DNA for the CDR3: TGCGCCAGCAGCCATGTTCTAGCGGGAGGCCGGTGGGAGACCCAGTACTTC.

This clonotype was recorded at least ten times. This chain uses TRBV7-9 with TRBJ2-3; 10 nucleotides match TRBD2. Germline trimming cut 4 bases from V and 0 bases from J; bases unmatched to any gene: 10. Germline V gene sequence: CDR1 SEHNR, CDR2 FQNEAQ (reference sequence). CDR3 length equals 18 residues. The CDR3 spells CASSSLAGEWGSTDTQYF. The CDR3 bases are TGTGCCAGCAGCTCGCTAGCGGGAGAATGGGGGAGCACAGATACGCAGTATTTT.

This clonotype showed up many times. The CDR3 loop reads CASSTAFSEAFF. The CDR3 nucleotides read TGTGCCAGCAGCACCGCCTTCAGCGAAGCTTTCTTT. The chain recombines TRBV7-9 with TRBJ1-1, with unresolved D. The CDR3 has 12 amino acids. V was cut by 5 bases and J by 8 bases, with 12 bases left in between. The V gene's germline CDR1 is SEHNR and CDR2 FQNEAQ (reference sequence).

The rearrangement links TRBV7-8 to TRBJ1-1; no reliable D call. There are 14 residues in the CDR3. Per germline, CDR1 SGHVS and CDR2 FQNEAQ. V was cut by 6 bases and J by 1 base, with 12 bases left in between. The CDR3 protein is CASSRGRENTEAFF. The CDR3 DNA reads TGTGCCAGCAGTAGAGGACGGGAGAACACTGAAGCTTTCTTT.